The present TCR beta chain was sequenced within a study of metastatic and nonmetastatic thyroid tumors (dated by TCRdb to the early 2020s). Some background on the complete study: For patients with malignant and with benign thyroid disease, the researchers compared repertoires between peripheral blood samples and tumor or nodule tissue samples.

This clone was seen once. Its antigen target is currently unknown. No base quality information exists; no much larger clone differs at one position. One read represents weak support. No patient had received any treatment before thyroid surgery. The study retrospectively analysed patient clinical samples collected from about 2012 to 2018 using T-cell receptor beta sequencing. Broader findings and caveats from the paper: TCR beta diversity was reported as significantly higher in malignant tumors than in benign nodules, in both blood and tumor samples.

Library construction relied on PCR. Reads for this sample came from an Illumina HiSeq 4000. The TCR beta-chain CDR3 region of each patient was profiled by high-throughput sequencing. The study's processing was this. A classifier to discriminate distant-metastatic papillary thyroid cancer patients was built from CDR3 differences across clinicopathological groups. The Shannon index was used to measure repertoire diversity, and the Morisita-Horn index was used to measure how similar tumor and blood repertoires were. TCRdb passed the public sequencing reads through fastp at Q25 and MiXCR, retaining productive beta sequences. For this entry, the V and J calls and clone size follow TCRdb and not the study's own pipeline. The sample table shows tens of thousands of clones, and around 28% are seen once. The top ten constitute approximately 18% of the sample. Based on the germline V gene (reference sequence), the CDR1 and CDR2 sequences are DFQATT and SNEGSKA. The CDR3 has 13 amino acids, counting the end cysteine and phenylalanine. CDR3 DNA only is kept here, 39 bases in frame from base 1. The junction carries 14 bases between V and J, which are trimmed by 6 bases and 2 bases respectively.

The chain was built from TRBV20-1 and TRBJ2-7, and perhaps TRBD2 as D gene, on 5 matching bases. This sequence was found in a female donor with papillary thyroid cancer or a benign thyroid nodule (not recorded which). Some clones in this sample may be carry-over from other donors' samples. Specimen: blood. The CDR3 amino acid sequence is: CSAPKGEPYEQYF. The sequenced DNA: TGCAGTGCGCCGAAGGGAGAACCCTACGAGCAGTACTTC.